This T cell receptor (beta chain) derives from a study of blood T cell repertoires in COVID-19. Study overall: COVID-19 samples collected from the United States, Italy and Spain covered acute and convalescent phases.

CDR1 KGHSH and CDR2 LQKENI come from the germline V gene. CDR3 length equals 14 residues. Germline trimming cut 3 bases from V and 10 bases from J; bases unmatched to any gene: 9. As originally analysed: How many nucleated cells were present was estimated from reference gene primer amplification. This table comes from immunoSEQ multiplex PCR, and its TCRdb copy is limited to in-frame clones, with some not included. Clone size and the V and J calls come from that table; the DNA yielded D and trimming. Here the sample spans around 93,000 clones, approximately 80% being singletons. The clonotype originates from a woman aged 80 or over with acute or convalescent COVID-19. Material for sequencing was peripheral blood. The chain recombines TRBV18 with TRBJ1-5; 7 bases map to TRBD1. In DNA, the CDR3 is TGTGCCAGCTCACCGCGGTCCACAGGGGCTCCCCAGCATTTT. It codes for CASSPRSTGAPQHF.